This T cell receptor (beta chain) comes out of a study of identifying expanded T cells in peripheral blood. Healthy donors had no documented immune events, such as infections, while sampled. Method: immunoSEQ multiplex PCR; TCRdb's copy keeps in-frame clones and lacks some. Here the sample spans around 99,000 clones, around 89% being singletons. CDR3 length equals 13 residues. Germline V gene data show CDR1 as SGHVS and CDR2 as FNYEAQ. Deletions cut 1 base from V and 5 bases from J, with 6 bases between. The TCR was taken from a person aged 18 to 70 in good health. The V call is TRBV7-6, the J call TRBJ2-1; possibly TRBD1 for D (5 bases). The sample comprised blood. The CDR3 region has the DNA TGTGCCAGCAGCTTAGGACAGCACAATGAGCAGTTCTTC. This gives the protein CASSLGQHNEQFF.